This is a list of T cell receptor beta chains from one sample in a study of blood T cell repertoires in COVID-19. This table comes from immunoSEQ multiplex PCR, and its TCRdb copy is limited to in-frame clones, with some not included. The sample lists about 150,000 clones, around 87% occurring once. Sequenced input: peripheral blood. The receptor source for this set is a man older than 75 with acute or convalescent COVID-19. Both conserved end residues are part of each CDR3. D genes are given only for firm matches. Some rows have no size entry. The others give once, few or many, or a class for an expanded clone.

cdr3_length,v_call,j_call,clone_size,d_call,cdr3_nt,cdr3_aa
14,TRBV19,TRBJ1-5,NA,NA,TGTGCCAGTAGTATAGATCAGGGCAATCAGCCCCAGCATTTT,CASSIDQGNQPQHF
14,TRBV30,TRBJ1-3,NA,NA,TGTGCCTGGAGGGACAGCTACTCTGGAAACACCATATATTTT,CAWRDSYSGNTIYF
14,TRBV18,TRBJ1-3,once,NA,TGTGCCAGCTCACCTGAGCGGGCTGGAAACACCATATATTTT,CASSPERAGNTIYF
17,TRBV21-1,TRBJ1-5,once,NA,TGTGCCAGCAGCAACAGACCCACAGGGTTTGGGGATCAGCCCCAGCATTTT,CASSNRPTGFGDQPQHF
16,TRBV4-1,TRBJ2-1,NA,TRBD2,TGCGCCAGCAGCCTCTCGACTAGCGGAGCCTACAATGAGCAGTTCTTC,CASSLSTSGAYNEQFF
12,TRBV27,TRBJ1-2,NA,NA,TGTGCCAGCAGTTTTGGTTCGGGGGGCTACACCTTC,CASSFGSGGYTF
16,TRBV4-2,TRBJ1-6,once,NA,TGTGCCAGCAGCCAAGATGGGCAGGGCTCTAATTCACCCCTCCACTTT,CASSQDGQGSNSPLHF
15,TRBV3-1/TRBV3-2,TRBJ2-5,NA,TRBD2,TGTGCCAGCAGCCTGGGACTAGCGGGGGCAGAGACCCAGTACTTC,CASSLGLAGAETQYF
16,TRBV11-2,TRBJ2-3,once,NA,TGTGCCAGCAGCTTAGGAGCAACGCCGCGAGCAGATACGCAGTATTTT,CASSLGATPRADTQYF
15,TRBV5-4,TRBJ2-3,NA,TRBD2,TGTGCCAGCAGCCCCACTAGCGGGGCCACAGATACGCAGTATTTT,CASSPTSGATDTQYF
14,TRBV11-3,TRBJ2-1,NA,NA,TGTGCCAGCAGCACCCGACGGGGGTACAATGAGCAGTTCTTC,CASSTRRGYNEQFF
14,TRBV9,TRBJ2-1,NA,TRBD2,TGTGCCAGCAGCGATGGGACTAGGGACAATGAGCAGTTCTTC,CASSDGTRDNEQFF
13,TRBV7-2,TRBJ2-5,once,NA,TGTGCCAGCAGCTTAGACACAGCTGAGACCCAGTACTTC,CASSLDTAETQYF
13,TRBV11-2,TRBJ1-5,NA,NA,TGTGCCAGCAGCTTATCTCGGGATCAGCCCCAGCATTTT,CASSLSRDQPQHF
15,TRBV19,TRBJ2-7,NA,TRBD1,TGTGCCAGTAGTATCCAGGGGGCGGGCTCCTACGAGCAGTACTTC,CASSIQGAGSYEQYF
16,TRBV6-1,TRBJ1-2,NA,NA,TGTGCCAGCAGTGAACTCGGTACTCGGGGGTTGAGTGGCTACACCTTC,CASSELGTRGLSGYTF
12,TRBV11-2,TRBJ2-7,once,NA,TGTGCCAGCAGCTTACGAGGGAACGAGCAGTACTTC,CASSLRGNEQYF
15,TRBV7-2,TRBJ2-7,NA,TRBD2,TGTGCCAGCAGCTTGCAGCGGGGGGCGACCTACGAGCAGTACTTC,CASSLQRGATYEQYF